This T cell receptor (beta chain) was recovered during a study of blood T cell repertoires in COVID-19 (dated by TCRdb to 2018 to 2020). Some background on the complete study: The collaborator samples originated in the United States, Italy and Spain and spanned the acute and convalescent phases of COVID-19. A de-identified subject ID, COVID-19 status, age in years and sex were almost always included in the sample metadata. Samples came from the ongoing ImmuneRACE study (first 160 participants) plus 1,254 subjects from 6 global collaborators. Where available, HLA class I and class II types were obtained from metadata supplied by the sample provider rather than from assay-based typing. The material from the prospective study consisted of cDNA or gDNA derived from T cells, B-cell-depleted T cells, or PBMCs. Subjects who had been exposed to COVID-19, were actively infected with it, or had recovered from it provided the deeply sampled blood TCRbeta repertoires that made up the dataset. The repertoires were released in a freely available public database intended as a resource for research on the immune response to SARS-CoV-2. What the study reported, not specific to this receptor: How much clinical and demographic metadata was included differed by source and by participant, and the metadata was provided uncurated.

TCRbeta CDR3 regions were amplified from genomic DNA by means of the immunoSEQ Assay, a bias-controlled multiplex PCR. As for the authors' bioinformatics: Within the assay, amplification of reference gene primers was used to estimate how many nucleated cells each sample contained. Sequence reads were collapsed and filtered to measure the absolute abundance of every unique TCRbeta CDR3 rearrangement. Productive Simpson clonality was computed per sample as the square root of Simpson's diversity index over productive rearrangements. TCRdb mirrors the immuneACCESS table, restricted to in-frame sequences. Some clones are absent from its copies; in checked studies, under half trace to an unresolved V gene, and the reason for the others is unknown. That table is the source of V, J and clone size, and D and trimming were worked out from the DNA. Counted in this sample were about 58,000 clones; 85% to 90% of them appeared once. Of the sample, about 13% falls within the top ten clones.

Reading the germline V gene (reference sequence) gives CDR1 MNHEY and CDR2 SMNVEV. The V end loses 5 bases and the J end loses 2 bases, and a stretch of 10 bases separates them. From the cysteine up to the phenylalanine, the CDR3 has a length of 14 residues. The read is trimmed to its CDR3 DNA, 42 bases read in frame from base 1. Whole blood was collected in K2EDTA tubes by collaborating institutions according to the institutions' own protocols. For TCRbeta analysis, collaborator samples were shipped as frozen whole blood, as isolated PBMCs, or as DNA extracted from either sample type. Regarding this clone: Its specific antigen is unknown. Base qualities were left out, and no much larger clone turns up one base away.

This TCR derives from a man in his sixties with active COVID-19. Sample: peripheral blood. The sequence joins TRBV27 to TRBJ2-1, with the D segment identity uncertain. The DNA reads as follows: TGTGCCAGCAGTCCTAAATTCACCTACAATGAGCAGTTCTTC. Its amino acids are CASSPKFTYNEQFF.